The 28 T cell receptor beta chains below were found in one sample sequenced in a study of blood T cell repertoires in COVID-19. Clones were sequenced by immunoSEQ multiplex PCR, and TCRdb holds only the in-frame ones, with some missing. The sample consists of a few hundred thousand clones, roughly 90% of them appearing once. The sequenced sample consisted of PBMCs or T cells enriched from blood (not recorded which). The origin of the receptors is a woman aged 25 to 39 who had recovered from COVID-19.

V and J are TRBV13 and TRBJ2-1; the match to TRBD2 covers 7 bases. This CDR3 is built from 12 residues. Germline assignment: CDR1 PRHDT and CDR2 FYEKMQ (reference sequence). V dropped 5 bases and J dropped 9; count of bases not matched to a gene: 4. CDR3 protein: CASSQTSAEQFF. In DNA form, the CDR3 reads TGTGCCAGCAGCCAAACTAGCGCTGAGCAGTTCTTC.

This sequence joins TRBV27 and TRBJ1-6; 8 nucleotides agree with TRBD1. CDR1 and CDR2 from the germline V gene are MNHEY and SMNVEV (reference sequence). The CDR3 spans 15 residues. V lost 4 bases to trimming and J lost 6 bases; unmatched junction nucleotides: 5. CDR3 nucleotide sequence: TGTGCCAGCAGTTCGATACAGGGGGGTAATTCACCCCTCCACTTT. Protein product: CASSSIQGGNSPLHF.

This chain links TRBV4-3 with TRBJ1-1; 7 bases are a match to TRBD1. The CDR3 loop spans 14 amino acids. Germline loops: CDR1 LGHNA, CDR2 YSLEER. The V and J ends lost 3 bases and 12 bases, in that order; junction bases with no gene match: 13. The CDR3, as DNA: TGCGCCAGCAGCCAGGAAACAGGGGCCGTCGCTCCTTTCTTT. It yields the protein CASSQETGAVAPFF.

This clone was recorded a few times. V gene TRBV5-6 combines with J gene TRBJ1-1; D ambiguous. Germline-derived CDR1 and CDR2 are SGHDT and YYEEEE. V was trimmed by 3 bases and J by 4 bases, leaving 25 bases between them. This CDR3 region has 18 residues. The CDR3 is CASSSLLSRGLVATEAFF. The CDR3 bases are TGTGCCAGCAGCTCACTTCTATCTCGCGGGCTGGTGGCCACTGAAGCTTTCTTT.

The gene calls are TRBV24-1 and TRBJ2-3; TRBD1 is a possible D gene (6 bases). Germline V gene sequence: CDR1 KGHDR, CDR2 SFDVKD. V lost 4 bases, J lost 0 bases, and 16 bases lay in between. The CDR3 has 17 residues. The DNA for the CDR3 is TGTGCCACCAGTGACCGAGGGACACTTTCTAGCACAGATACGCAGTATTTT. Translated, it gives CATSDRGTLSSTDTQYF.

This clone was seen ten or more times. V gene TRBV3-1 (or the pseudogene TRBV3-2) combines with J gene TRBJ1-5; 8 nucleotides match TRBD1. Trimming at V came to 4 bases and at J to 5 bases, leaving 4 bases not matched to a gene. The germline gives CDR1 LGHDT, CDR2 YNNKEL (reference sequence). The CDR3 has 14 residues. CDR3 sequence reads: CASSPRTGHQPQHF. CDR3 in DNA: TGTGCCAGCAGCCCCCGGACAGGGCATCAGCCCCAGCATTTT.

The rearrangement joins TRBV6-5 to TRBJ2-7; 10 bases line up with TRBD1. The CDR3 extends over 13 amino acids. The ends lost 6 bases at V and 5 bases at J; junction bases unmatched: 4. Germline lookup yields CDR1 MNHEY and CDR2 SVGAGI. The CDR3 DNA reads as TGTGCCAGCAGGCGGGACAGGGGAAACGAGCAGTACTTC. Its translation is CASRRDRGNEQYF.

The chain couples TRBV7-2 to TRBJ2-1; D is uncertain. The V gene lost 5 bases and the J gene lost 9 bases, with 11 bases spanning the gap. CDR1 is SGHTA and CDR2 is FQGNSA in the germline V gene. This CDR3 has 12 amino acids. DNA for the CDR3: TGTGCCAGCAGCATCAGAGGTTCTGAGCAGTTCTTC. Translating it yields CASSIRGSEQFF.

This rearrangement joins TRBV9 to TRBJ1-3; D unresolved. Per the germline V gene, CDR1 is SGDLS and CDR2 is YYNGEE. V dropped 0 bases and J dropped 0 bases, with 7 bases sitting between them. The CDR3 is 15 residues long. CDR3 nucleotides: TGTGCCAGCAGCGTAGGGAGTTACTCTGGAAACACCATATATTTT. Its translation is CASSVGSYSGNTIYF.

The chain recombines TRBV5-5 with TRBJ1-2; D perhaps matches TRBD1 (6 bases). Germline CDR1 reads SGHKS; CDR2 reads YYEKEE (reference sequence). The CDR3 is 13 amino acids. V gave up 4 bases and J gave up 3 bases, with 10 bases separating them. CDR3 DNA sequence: TGTGCCAGCAGCCTAGGGGGTCACTATGGCTACACCTTC. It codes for CASSLGGHYGYTF. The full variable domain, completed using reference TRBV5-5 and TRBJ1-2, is DAGVTQSPTHLIKTRGQQVTLRCSPISGHKSVSWYQQVLGQGPQFIFQYYEKEERGRGNFPDRFSARQFPNYSSELNVNALLLGDSALYLCASSLGGHYGYTFGSGTRLTVV.

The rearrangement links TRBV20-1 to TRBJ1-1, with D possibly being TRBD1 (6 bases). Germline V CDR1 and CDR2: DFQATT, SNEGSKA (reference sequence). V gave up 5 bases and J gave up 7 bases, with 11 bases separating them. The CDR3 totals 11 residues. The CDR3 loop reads CSARGAGEAFF. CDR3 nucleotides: TGCAGTGCTCGGGGGGCGGGTGAAGCTTTCTTT.

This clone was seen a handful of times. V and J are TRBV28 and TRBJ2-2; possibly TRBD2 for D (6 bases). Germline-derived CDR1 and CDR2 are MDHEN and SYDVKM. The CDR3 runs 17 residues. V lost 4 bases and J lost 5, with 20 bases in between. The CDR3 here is CASSSRTGSRGTGELFF. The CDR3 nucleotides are TGTGCCAGCAGTTCACGGACTGGCAGCCGGGGGACCGGGGAGCTGTTTTTT.

This chain's CDR3 is CAISGTLSSYEQYF. The DNA of the CDR3 is TGTGCCATCAGTGGGACTCTAAGCTCCTACGAGCAGTACTTC. The genes are TRBV10-3 and TRBJ2-7, with D maybe TRBD2 (5 bases). The CDR3 is 14 amino acids. Per the germline V gene, CDR1 is ENHRY and CDR2 is SYGVKD. Deletions cut 4 bases from V and 0 bases from J, with 10 bases between.

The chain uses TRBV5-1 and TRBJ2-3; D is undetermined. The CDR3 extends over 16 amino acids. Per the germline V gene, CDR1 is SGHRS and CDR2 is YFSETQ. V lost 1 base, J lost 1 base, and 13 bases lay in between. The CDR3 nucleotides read TGCGCCAGCAGCTTGTATGGCCGAAGTGGCACAGATACGCAGTATTTT. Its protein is CASSLYGRSGTDTQYF.

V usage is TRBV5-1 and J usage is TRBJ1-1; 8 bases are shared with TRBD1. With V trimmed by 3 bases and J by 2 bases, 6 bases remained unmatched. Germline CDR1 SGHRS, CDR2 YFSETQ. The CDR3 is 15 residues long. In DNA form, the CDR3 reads TGCGCCAGCAGCTCGGGACAGGAGATAAACACTGAAGCTTTCTTT. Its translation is CASSSGQEINTEAFF.

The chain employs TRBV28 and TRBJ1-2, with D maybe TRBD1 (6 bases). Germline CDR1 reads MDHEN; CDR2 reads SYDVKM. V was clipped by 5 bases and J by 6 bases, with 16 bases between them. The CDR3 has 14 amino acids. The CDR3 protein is CASSVHAGVDGYTF. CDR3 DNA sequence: TGTGCCAGCAGTGTCCACGCAGGGGTAGATGGCTACACCTTC.

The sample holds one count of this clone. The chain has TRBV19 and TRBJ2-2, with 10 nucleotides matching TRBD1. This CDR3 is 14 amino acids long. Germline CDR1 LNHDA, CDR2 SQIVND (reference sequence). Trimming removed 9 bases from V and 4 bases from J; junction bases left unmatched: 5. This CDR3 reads CASRQGAGTGELFF. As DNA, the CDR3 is TGTGCCAGCCGACAGGGGGCCGGCACCGGGGAGCTGTTTTTT.

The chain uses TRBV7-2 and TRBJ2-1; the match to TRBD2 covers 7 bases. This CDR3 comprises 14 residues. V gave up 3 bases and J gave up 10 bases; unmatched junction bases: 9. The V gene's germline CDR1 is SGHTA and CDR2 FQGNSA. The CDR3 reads CASSFARLASEQFF. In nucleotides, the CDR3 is TGTGCCAGCAGCTTCGCCCGACTAGCCAGCGAGCAGTTCTTC.

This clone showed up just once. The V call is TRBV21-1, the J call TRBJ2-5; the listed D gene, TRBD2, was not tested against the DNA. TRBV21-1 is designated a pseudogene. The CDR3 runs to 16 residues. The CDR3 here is CASSNAGTSGQETQYF. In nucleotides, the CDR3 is TGTGCCAGCAGCAATGCAGGGACTAGCGGCCAAGAGACCCAGTACTTC.

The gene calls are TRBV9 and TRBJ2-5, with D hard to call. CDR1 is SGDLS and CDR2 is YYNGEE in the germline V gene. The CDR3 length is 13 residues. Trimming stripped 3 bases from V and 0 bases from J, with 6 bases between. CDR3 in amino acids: CASSEQNQETQYF. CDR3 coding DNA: TGTGCCAGCAGCGAACAGAACCAAGAGACCCAGTACTTC.

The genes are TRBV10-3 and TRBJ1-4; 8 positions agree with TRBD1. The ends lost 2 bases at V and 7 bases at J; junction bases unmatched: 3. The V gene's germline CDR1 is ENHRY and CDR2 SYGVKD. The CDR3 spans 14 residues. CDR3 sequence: CAISEGQGGEKLFF. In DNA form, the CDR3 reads TGTGCCATCAGTGAGGGACAGGGAGGTGAAAAACTGTTTTTT.

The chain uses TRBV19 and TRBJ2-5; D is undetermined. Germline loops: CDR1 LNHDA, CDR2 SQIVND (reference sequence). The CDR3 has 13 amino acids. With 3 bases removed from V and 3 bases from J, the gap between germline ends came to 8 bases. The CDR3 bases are TGTGCCAGTAGTATTGGAACAGAAGAGACCCAGTACTTC. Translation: CASSIGTEETQYF.

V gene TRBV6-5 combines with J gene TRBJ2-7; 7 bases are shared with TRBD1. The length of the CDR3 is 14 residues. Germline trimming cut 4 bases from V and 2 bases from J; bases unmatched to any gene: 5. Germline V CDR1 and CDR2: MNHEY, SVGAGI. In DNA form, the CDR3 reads TGTGCCAGCAGTTTCCGGGACAGAGCCTACGAGCAGTACTTC. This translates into CASSFRDRAYEQYF.

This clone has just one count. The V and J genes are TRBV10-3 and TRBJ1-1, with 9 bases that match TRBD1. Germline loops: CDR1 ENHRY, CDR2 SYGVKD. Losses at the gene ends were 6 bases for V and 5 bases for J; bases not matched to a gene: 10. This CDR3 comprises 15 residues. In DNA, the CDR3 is TGTGCCATCAGCGATCAGAACAGGGGGCGTACTGAAGCTTTCTTT. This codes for CAISDQNRGRTEAFF.

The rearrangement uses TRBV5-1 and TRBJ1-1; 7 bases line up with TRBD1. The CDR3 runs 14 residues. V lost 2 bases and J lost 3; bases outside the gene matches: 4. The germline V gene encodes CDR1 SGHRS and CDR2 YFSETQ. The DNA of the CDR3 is TGCGCCAGCAGCTTTACAGGGGCGGACACTGAAGCTTTCTTT. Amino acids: CASSFTGADTEAFF.

The CDR3 DNA reads as TGTGCCAGCAGCCAAAGGACAGGGAATTCACCCCTCCACTTT. It codes for CASSQRTGNSPLHF. The chain combines TRBV7-2 with TRBJ1-6, with TRBD1 identical over 8 bases. The V and J ends lost 5 bases and 7 bases, in that order; junction bases with no gene match: 4. CDR3 length equals 14 residues. Germline loops: CDR1 SGHTA, CDR2 FQGNSA. Based on the CDR3 plus reference TRBV7-2 and TRBJ1-6, the full variable domain is GAGVSQSPSNKVTEKGKDVELRCDPISGHTALYWYRQSLGQGLEFLIYFQGNSAPDKSGLPSDRFSAERTGGSVSTLTIQRTQQEDSAVYLCASSQRTGNSPLHFGNGTRLTVT.

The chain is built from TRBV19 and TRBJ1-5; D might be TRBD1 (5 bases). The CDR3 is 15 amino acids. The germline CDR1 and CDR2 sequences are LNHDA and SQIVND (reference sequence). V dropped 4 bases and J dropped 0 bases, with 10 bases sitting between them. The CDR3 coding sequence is TGTGCCAGTAGTAGGGGCGGCTATAGCAATCAGCCCCAGCATTTT. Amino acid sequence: CASSRGGYSNQPQHF.

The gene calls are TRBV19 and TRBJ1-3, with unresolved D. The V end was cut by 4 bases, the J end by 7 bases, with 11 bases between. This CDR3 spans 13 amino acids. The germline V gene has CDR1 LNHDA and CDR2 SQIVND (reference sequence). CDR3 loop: CASSTDMRNTIYF. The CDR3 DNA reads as TGTGCCAGTAGTACCGATATGAGGAACACCATATATTTT.